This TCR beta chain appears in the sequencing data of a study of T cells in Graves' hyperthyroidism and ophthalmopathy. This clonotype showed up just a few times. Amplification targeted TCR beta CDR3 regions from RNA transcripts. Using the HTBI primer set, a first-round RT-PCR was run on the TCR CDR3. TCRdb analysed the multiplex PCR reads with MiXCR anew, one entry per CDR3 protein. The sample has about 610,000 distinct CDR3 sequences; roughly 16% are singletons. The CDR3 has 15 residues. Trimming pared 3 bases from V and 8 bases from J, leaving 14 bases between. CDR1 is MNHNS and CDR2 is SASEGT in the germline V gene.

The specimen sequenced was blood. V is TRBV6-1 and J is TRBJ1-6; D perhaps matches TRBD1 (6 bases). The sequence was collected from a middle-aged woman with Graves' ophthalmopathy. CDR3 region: CASSDRRQDDSPLHF. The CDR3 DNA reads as TGTGCCAGCAGTGATAGGAGACAGGACGATTCACCCCTCCACTTT.